Below, 5 T cell receptor beta chains from the same sample are listed, as sequenced in a study of CD8+CD57+ T cells in acquired aplastic anemia. Genomic DNA was employed as the template in profiling TCR beta VDJ and CDR3. TCRdb passed the reads through MiXCR, listing each CDR3 protein once. The sample has about 180,000 distinct CDR3 sequences, just over 45% seen once. Sequencing used sorted CD4+, CD8+, or CD8+CD57+ T cells (not recorded which) from PBMCs. The receptors were gathered from a human donor in good health.

This clonotype was picked up many times. The chain uses TRBV19 and TRBJ1-1, with no clear D. The CDR3 has 13 amino acids. CDR1 LNHDA and CDR2 SQIVND come from the germline V gene (reference sequence). V gave up 3 bases and J gave up 8 bases, with 13 bases separating them. The CDR3 reads CASSMYGVSEAFF. The CDR3, as DNA: TGTGCCAGTAGTATGTACGGTGTAAGCGAAGCTTTCTTT.

The rearrangement links TRBV27 to TRBJ1-3; 7 bases fit TRBD1. Unmatched junction bases numbered 17, after V lost 6 bases and J lost 0 bases. The CDR3 extends over 19 amino acids. Germline V gene lookup returns CDR1 MNHEY and CDR2 SMNVEV (reference sequence). In DNA, the CDR3 is TGTGCCAGCAGCCGAACCGGGACAGTATCGACGGTCTCTGGAAACACCATATATTTT. Its protein is CASSRTGTVSTVSGNTIYF.

This clonotype came up a few times. The rearrangement joins TRBV11-2 to TRBJ2-1; 7 positions agree with TRBD2. CDR3 length equals 15 residues. CDR1 and CDR2 from the germline V gene are SGHAT and FQNNGV. Germline trimming cut 3 bases from V and 10 bases from J; bases unmatched to any gene: 12. CDR3 coding DNA: TGTGCCAGCAGCTTTAGTATGGGAGGGCCATTCGAGCAGTTCTTC. Its protein product is CASSFSMGGPFEQFF.

This clonotype has ten or more counts. CDR3 DNA: TGTGCCAGCAGTGCTCAGGGGGTTGGAGCTTTCTTT. Translated: CASSAQGVGAFF. J is TRBJ1-1 and V is TRBV2, with 7 bases matching TRBD1. The CDR3 is made up of 12 amino acids. Germline loops: CDR1 SNHLY, CDR2 FYNNEI. The V segment lost 4 bases and the J segment 10 bases; nucleotides outside the gene matches: 6.

In its sample, this clonotype was seen many times. J is TRBJ1-2 and V is TRBV4-1; 7 positions match TRBD1. The CDR3 has 14 residues. Germline trimming cut 2 bases from V and 5 bases from J; bases unmatched to any gene: 5. Germline assignment: CDR1 MGHRA and CDR2 YSYEKL. CDR3 coding DNA: TGCGCCAGCAGCCAACCGGGACAGAGATATGGCTACACCTTC. Its translation: CASSQPGQRYGYTF.